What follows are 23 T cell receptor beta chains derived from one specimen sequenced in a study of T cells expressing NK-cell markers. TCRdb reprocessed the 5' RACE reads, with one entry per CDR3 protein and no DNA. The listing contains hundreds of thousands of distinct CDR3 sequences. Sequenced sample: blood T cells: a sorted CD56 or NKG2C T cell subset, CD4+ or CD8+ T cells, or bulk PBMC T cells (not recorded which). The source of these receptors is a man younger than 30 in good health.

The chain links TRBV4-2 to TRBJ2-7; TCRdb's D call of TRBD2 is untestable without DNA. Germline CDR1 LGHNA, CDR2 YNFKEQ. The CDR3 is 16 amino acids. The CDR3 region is CASSQRGVAGEDEQYF.

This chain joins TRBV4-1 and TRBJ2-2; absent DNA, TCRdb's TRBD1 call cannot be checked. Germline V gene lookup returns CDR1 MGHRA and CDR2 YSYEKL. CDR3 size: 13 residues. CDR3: CASSQGQGSELFF.

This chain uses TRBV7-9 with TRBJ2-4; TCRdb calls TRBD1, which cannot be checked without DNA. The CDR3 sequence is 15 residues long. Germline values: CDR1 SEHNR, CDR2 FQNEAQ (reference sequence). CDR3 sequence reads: CASSSGTGGKNIQYF. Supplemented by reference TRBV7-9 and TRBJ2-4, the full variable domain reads DTGVSQNPRHKITKRGQNVTFRCDPISEHNRLYWYRQTLGQGPEFLTYFQNEAQLEKSRLLSDRFSAERPKGSFSTLEIQRTEQGDSAMYLCASSSGTGGKNIQYFGAGTRLSVL.

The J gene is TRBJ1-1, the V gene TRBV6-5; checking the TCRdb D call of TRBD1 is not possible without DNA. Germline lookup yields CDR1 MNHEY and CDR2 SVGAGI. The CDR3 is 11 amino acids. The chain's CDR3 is CASIPPWEAFF.

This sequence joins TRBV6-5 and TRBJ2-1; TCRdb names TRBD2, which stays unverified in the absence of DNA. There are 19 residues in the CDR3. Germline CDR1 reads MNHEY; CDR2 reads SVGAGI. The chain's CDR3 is CASSFTPSQREGPPREQFF.

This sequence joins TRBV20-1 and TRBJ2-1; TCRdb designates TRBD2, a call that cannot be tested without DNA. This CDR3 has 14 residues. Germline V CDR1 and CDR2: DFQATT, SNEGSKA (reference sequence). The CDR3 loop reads CSARDQSGYNEQFF.

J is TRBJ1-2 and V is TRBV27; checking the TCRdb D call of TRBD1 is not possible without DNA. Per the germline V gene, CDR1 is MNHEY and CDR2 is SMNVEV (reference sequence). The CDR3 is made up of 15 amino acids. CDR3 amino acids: CASSALGASDYGYTF.

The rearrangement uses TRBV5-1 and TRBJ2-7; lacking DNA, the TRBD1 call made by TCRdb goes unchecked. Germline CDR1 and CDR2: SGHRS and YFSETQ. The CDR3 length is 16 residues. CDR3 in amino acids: CASSLAAGQGIYEQYF.

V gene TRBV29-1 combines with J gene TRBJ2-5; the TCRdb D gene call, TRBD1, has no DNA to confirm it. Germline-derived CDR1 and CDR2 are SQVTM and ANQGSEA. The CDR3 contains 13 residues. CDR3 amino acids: CSVGSRELETQYF.

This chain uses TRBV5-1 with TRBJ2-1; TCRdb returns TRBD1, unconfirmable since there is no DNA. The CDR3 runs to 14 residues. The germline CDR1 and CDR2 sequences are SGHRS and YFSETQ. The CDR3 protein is CASSLDSPRDEQFF.

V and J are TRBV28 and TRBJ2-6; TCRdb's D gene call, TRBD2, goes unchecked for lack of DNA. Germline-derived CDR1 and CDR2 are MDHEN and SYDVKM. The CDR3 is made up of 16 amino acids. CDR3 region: CASTPVGRGGANVLTF.

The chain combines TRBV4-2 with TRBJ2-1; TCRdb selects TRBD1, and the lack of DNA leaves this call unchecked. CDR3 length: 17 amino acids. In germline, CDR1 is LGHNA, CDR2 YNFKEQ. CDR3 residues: CASSQAADRVAHNEQFF.

The CDR3 loop is CASGPRTGNGETQYF. The chain recombines TRBV3-1 with TRBJ2-5; absent DNA, TCRdb's TRBD1 call cannot be checked. Germline CDR1 and CDR2: LGHDT and YNNKEL (reference sequence). CDR3 size: 15 residues.

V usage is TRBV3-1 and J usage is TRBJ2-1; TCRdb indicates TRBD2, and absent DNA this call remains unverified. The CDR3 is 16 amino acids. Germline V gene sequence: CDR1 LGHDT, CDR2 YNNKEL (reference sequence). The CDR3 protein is CASSQGRERVINEQFF.

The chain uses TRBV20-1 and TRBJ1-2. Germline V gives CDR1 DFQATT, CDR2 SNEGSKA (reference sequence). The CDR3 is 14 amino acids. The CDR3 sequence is CSATLRPANYGYTF.

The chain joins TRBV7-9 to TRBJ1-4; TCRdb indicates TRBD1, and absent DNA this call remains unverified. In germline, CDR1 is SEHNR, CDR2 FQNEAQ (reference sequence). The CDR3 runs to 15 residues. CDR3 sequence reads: CASSPLVKVDEKLFF.

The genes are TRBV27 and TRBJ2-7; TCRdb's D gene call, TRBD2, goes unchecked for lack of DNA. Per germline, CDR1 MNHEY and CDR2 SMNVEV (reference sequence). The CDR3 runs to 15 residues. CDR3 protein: CASMGTSGGTYEQYF.

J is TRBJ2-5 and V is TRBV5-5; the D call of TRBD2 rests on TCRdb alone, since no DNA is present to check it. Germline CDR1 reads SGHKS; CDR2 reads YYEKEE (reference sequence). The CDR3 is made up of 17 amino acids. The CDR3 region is CASSLDVAGGPRTTQYF.

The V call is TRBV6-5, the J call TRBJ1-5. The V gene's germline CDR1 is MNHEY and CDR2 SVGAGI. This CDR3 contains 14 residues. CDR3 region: CASSYPSSNQPQHF.

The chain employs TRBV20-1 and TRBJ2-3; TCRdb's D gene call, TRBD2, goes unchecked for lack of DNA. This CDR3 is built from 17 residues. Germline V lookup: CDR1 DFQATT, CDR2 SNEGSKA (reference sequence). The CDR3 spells CSARDHRTSQSTDTQYF.

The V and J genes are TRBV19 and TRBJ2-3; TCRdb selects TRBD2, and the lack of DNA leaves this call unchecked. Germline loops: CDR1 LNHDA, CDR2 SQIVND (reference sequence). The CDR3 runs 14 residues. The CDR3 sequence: CASNGLAGADTQYF.

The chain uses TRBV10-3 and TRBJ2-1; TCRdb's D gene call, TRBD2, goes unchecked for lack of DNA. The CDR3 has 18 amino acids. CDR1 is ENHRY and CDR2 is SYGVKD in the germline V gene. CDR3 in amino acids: CAISDPLAPGGPRNEQFF.

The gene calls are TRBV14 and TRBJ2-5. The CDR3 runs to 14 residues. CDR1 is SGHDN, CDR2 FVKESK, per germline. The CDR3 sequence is CASSHQTLWETQYF.